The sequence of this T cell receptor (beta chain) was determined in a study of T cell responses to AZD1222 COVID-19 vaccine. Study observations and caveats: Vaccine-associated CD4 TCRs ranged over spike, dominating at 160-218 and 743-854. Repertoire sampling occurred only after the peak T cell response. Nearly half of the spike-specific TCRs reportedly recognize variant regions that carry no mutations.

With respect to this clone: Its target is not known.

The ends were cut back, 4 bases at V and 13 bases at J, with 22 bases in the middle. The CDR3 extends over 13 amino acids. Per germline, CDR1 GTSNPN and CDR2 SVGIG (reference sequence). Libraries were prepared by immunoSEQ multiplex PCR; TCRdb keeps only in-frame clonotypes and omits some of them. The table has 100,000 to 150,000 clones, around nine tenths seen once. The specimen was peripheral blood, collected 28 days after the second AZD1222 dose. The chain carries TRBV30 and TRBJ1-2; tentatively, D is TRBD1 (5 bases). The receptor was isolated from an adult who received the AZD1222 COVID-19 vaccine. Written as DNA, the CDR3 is TGTGCCTGGAAACTCCCCTCGCAAGGGGCTTTCACCTTC. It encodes CAWKLPSQGAFTF. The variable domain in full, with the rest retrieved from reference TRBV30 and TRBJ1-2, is SQTIHQWPATLVQPVGSPLSLECTVEGTSNPNLYWYRQAAGRGLQLLFYSVGIGQISSEVPQNLSASRPQDRQFILSSKKLLLSDSGFYLCAWKLPSQGAFTFGSGTRLTVV.